This TCR beta chain was captured in a study of shared clonotypes between healthy human individuals. Germline CDR1 is SNHLY and CDR2 is FYNNEI. This CDR3 is built from 15 residues. Trimming at V came to 8 bases and at J to 2 bases, leaving 7 bases not matched to a gene. Those who donated were healthy HIV-negative adults, with no recent acute infections or vaccinations reported. The method was immunoSEQ multiplex PCR; TCRdb's version includes in-frame clones alone and lacks a portion of them. The sample holds some 500,000 clones; more than 70% are singletons and the top ten take around 13%. Sample: PBMCs. The J gene is TRBJ2-3, the V gene TRBV2; the match to TRBD2 covers 10 bases. This receptor was identified in a woman aged 35 to 49 in good health. Some clones in this sample may be carry-over from other donors' samples. CDR3 nucleotide sequence: TGTGCCAGCGAACGGACTAGCGGAGTCACAGATACGCAGTATTTT. It yields the protein CASERTSGVTDTQYF.